This is a list of T cell receptor beta chains from one sample in a study of T cells in Graves' hyperthyroidism and ophthalmopathy. TCRdb called the multiplex PCR reads again in MiXCR, with one record for every CDR3 protein. The sample yields approximately 370,000 distinct CDR3 sequences, roughly 17% seen once. The sequenced sample consisted of blood. These receptors were obtained from a woman under 40 with Graves' hyperthyroidism that later progressed to Graves' ophthalmopathy. The CDR3 runs from the conserved cysteine through the conserved F or W. D genes are given only for firm matches. Where a row states a size, it is once, few, many or the class of an expanded clone; other rows omit it.

NA,many,TRBV19,TRBJ1-1,TGTGCCAGTAAATTCCCAGGAATTAACACTGAAGCTTTCTTT,CASKFPGINTEAFF
NA,few,TRBV7-9,TRBJ2-7,TGTGCCAGCAGCCCCCTTGAGGGGCACTACGAGCAGTACTTC,CASSPLEGHYEQYF
TRBD1,many,TRBV18,TRBJ2-7,TGTGCCAGCTCAGGGGACAGGCAAACCTACGAGCAGTACTTC,CASSGDRQTYEQYF
NA,many,TRBV20-1,TRBJ2-7,TGCAGTGCTAGAGGACAGAACTACGAGCAGTACTTC,CSARGQNYEQYF
TRBD2,few,TRBV5-6,TRBJ2-7,TGTGCCAGCAGCTTTACTAGCGGGAGGTTTTCCGAGCAGTACTTC,CASSFTSGRFSEQYF
NA,many,TRBV27,TRBJ1-2,TGTGCCAGCAGTTCTCGGGGGCTGGATGGCTACACCTTC,CASSSRGLDGYTF
NA,many,TRBV7-2,TRBJ2-5,TGTGCCAGCAGCTTCGGAGTAGGAGGGAGTAGGGAGACCCAGTACTTC,CASSFGVGGSRETQYF
TRBD2,many,TRBV28,TRBJ2-5,TGTGCCAGCAGTGTCTCCGGCTTGGCGGGGGGCCGGGGGACCCAGTACTTC,CASSVSGLAGGRGTQYF
NA,many,TRBV6-5,TRBJ2-5,TGTGCCAGCAGTTACGGGGGGCAGGGGGAGTTCGAGACCCAGTACTTC,CASSYGGQGEFETQYF
TRBD2,NA,TRBV19,TRBJ2-2,TGTGCCAGTAGTAGACCGGGACTAGGGGCCTCAGGAGGGGAGCTGTTTTTT,CASSRPGLGASGGELFF
NA,many,TRBV2,TRBJ1-6,TGTGCCACCCTGACCCGACATCCTCAAAATTCACCCCTCCACTTT,CATLTRHPQNSPLHF
NA,few,TRBV5-1,TRBJ1-5,TGCGCCAGCAGCCTGAGCCCAGGGAATCAGCCCCAGCATTTT,CASSLSPGNQPQHF
NA,NA,TRBV7-2,TRBJ1-2,TGTGCCAGCAGCTTAGGCTCCGGCTACACCTTC,CASSLGSGYTF
TRBD1,many,TRBV10-3,TRBJ1-2,TGTGCCATCAGAGGGACAGACGCGATCGGCTACACCTTC,CAIRGTDAIGYTF
NA,NA,TRBV30,TRBJ1-1,TGTGCCTGGAGTGTTCAGGGGTGGTACACTGAAGCTTTCTTT,CAWSVQGWYTEAFF
NA,NA,TRBV5-1,TRBJ1-2,TGTGCCAGCAGCCCCTCCACGGCTAACTATGGCTACACCTTC,CASSPSTANYGYTF
NA,many,TRBV6-1,TRBJ1-1,TGTGCCAGCAGGAGGACGGTGAACACTGAAGCTTTCTTT,CASRRTVNTEAFF
NA,many,TRBV19,TRBJ2-4,TGTGCCAGTAGTATAGCCCACTCCGGGACCCCCAACATTCAGTACTTC,CASSIAHSGTPNIQYF
NA,NA,TRBV12-5,TRBJ1-1,TGTGCTAGTGGTTTGGAGGGGTCTGAAGCTTTCTTT,CASGLEGSEAFF
NA,NA,TRBV19,TRBJ1-5,TGTGCCAGTAGGCCATCGCTCCCCCGCGGTCGGAGCAATCAGCCCCAGCATTTT,CASRPSLPRGRSNQPQHF
TRBD2,many,TRBV5-1,TRBJ2-2,TGCGCCAGCAGCTTAAGCGGGAGGGCCTACAACACCGGGGAGCTGTTTTTT,CASSLSGRAYNTGELFF
TRBD2,NA,TRBV19,TRBJ2-3,TGTGCCAGTAGTAAGCTAGCGGGAGCAACAGATACGCAGTATTTT,CASSKLAGATDTQYF
NA,many,TRBV20-1,TRBJ1-5,TGCAGTGCTAGGACGGGGCAGCCTCGCAATCAGCCCCAGCATTTT,CSARTGQPRNQPQHF
TRBD2,many,TRBV6-2/TRBV6-3,TRBJ2-5,TGTGCCAGCAGTTACCGGTTAGCGGGGGCCCACGGGGAGACCCAGTACTTC,CASSYRLAGAHGETQYF
NA,many,TRBV5-1,TRBJ1-1,TGCGCCAGCAGCTTGGGGACAGCCACTGAAGCTTTCTTT,CASSLGTATEAFF
TRBD2,few,TRBV28,TRBJ2-3,TGTGCCAGCTTTCCCCTACTCTTTGCGGGAGGGCGGGATACGCAGTATTTT,CASFPLLFAGGRDTQYF
NA,many,TRBV29-1,TRBJ1-5,TGCAGCGTTGTGAGCAGTTCGGATCAGCCCCAGCATTTT,CSVVSSSDQPQHF
NA,many,TRBV28,TRBJ1-2,TGTGCCAGCAGCCGTATGCGGGGGGCAAAGTCCCTTAACTATGGCTACACCTTC,CASSRMRGAKSLNYGYTF
NA,many,TRBV2,TRBJ2-7,TGTGCCAACAACGTGCGAGGACAGCCTTACGAGCAGTACTTC,CANNVRGQPYEQYF
NA,many,TRBV6-1,TRBJ1-5,TGTGCCAGCAGTCCATGGGCCTTTGGTAATCAGCCCCAGCATTTT,CASSPWAFGNQPQHF
NA,many,TRBV6-1,TRBJ2-5,TGTGCCAGCAACCCCAACGGGGAGACCCAGTACTTC,CASNPNGETQYF
TRBD1,many,TRBV19,TRBJ1-5,TGTGCCAGTAGTCTTACCGACAGGGCTATTCAGCCCCAGCATTTT,CASSLTDRAIQPQHF
NA,many,TRBV5-1,TRBJ1-1,TGCGCCAGCAGCTTGACAGGGAGCCCCGCACCTGAAGCTTTCTTT,CASSLTGSPAPEAFF
TRBD1,few,TRBV19,TRBJ2-1,TGTGCCAGTAGTAACCCGACAGGGAGCGAGGACAATGAGCAGTTCTTC,CASSNPTGSEDNEQFF
NA,once,TRBV2,TRBJ1-5,TGTGCCAGCAGTCCGCTGAAGAGTAGCAATCAGCCCCAGCATTTT,CASSPLKSSNQPQHF
NA,NA,TRBV12-3/TRBV12-4,TRBJ2-2,TGTGCCAGCAGTCTAATCACGAACACCGGGGAGCTGTTTTTT,CASSLITNTGELFF
NA,few,TRBV7-9,TRBJ1-2,TGTGCCAGCAGCCAAGCAACGGCCAACAGGGCGATCACCTTC,CASSQATANRAITF
TRBD2,many,TRBV7-4,TRBJ2-1,TGTGCCAGCTGGGGGGGAGGGCCCGTTTGGGGGGAGCAGTTCTTC,CASWGGGPVWGEQFF
TRBD1,NA,TRBV5-1,TRBJ1-5,TGCGCCAGCAGCCTGACAGGGGCCGACGAGCCCCAGCATTTT,CASSLTGADEPQHF
TRBD2,many,TRBV27,TRBJ2-3,TGTGCCAGCAGTTTCTTAGCGGGGACCACAGATACGCAGTATTTT,CASSFLAGTTDTQYF
TRBD1,few,TRBV24-1,TRBJ2-1,TGTGCCACCAGTGAACCCGGGGACAGGGTAAGGTTCTTC,CATSEPGDRVRFF
TRBD2,many,TRBV27,TRBJ2-7,TGTGCCAGCGCACTCAGCGGGAAGCTGGTCTACGAGCAGTACTTC,CASALSGKLVYEQYF
TRBD2,NA,TRBV6-1,TRBJ2-1,TGTGCCAGCATGCTGGGAGGGCCTGTAGATGAGCAGTTCTTC,CASMLGGPVDEQFF
NA,many,TRBV2,TRBJ1-1,TGTGCCAGCAGTACCCCAGGATACAACCTGAAGAACACTGAAGCTTTCTTT,CASSTPGYNLKNTEAFF
NA,many,TRBV12-3/TRBV12-4,TRBJ2-5,TGTGCCAGCAGTTTCGTAGGGATTCAAGAGACCCAGTACTTC,CASSFVGIQETQYF
TRBD1,NA,TRBV29-1,TRBJ2-7,TGCAGCGTCCCAGGGACAGGACGCTACGAGCAGTACTTC,CSVPGTGRYEQYF
NA,NA,TRBV24-1,TRBJ1-2,TGTGCCACCAGTGACTGGAGCAACTATGGCTACACCTTC,CATSDWSNYGYTF
NA,few,TRBV12-3/TRBV12-4,TRBJ1-1,TGTGCCAGCAGATATTACAGTTTCAACACTGAAGCTTTCTTT,CASRYYSFNTEAFF
NA,many,TRBV3-1,TRBJ1-5,TGTGCCAGCAGCCAATTGCCAGGCAATCAGCCCCAGCATTTT,CASSQLPGNQPQHF